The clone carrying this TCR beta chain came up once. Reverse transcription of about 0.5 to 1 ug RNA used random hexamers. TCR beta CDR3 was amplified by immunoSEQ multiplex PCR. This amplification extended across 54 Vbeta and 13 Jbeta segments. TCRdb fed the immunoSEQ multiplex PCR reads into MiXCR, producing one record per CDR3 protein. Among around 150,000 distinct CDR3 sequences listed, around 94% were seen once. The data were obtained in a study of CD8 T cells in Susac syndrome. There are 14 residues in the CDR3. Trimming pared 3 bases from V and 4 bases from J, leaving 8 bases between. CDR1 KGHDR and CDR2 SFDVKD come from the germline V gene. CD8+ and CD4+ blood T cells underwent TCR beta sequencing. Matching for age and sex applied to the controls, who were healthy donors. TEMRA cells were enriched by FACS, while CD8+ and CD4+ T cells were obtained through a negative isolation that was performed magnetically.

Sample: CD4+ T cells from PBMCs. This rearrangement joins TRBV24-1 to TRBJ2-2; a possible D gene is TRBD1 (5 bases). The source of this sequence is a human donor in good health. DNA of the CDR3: TGTGCCACCAGTGATCAGGGCGGCACCGGGGAGCTGTTTTTT. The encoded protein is CATSDQGGTGELFF.